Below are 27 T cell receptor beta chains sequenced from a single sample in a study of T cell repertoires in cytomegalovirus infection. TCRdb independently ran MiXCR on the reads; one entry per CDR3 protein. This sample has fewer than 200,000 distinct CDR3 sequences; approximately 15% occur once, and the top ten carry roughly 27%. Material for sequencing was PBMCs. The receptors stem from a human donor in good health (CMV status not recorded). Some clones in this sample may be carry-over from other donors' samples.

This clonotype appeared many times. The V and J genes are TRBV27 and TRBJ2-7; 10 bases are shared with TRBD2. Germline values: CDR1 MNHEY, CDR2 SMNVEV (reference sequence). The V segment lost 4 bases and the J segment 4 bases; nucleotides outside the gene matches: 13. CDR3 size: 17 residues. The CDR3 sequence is CASSSLGIQREGYEQYF. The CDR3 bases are TGTGCCAGCAGTTCCCTGGGGATCCAGCGGGAGGGGTACGAGCAGTACTTC.

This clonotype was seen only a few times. The CDR3, as DNA: TGCAGCGTTGCACAGGGGGTGTACACTGAAGCTTTCTTT. Protein sequence: CSVAQGVYTEAFF. The gene calls are TRBV29-1 and TRBJ1-1, with TRBD1 matching 8 bases. The V segment lost 4 bases and the J segment 3 bases; nucleotides outside the gene matches: 4. The CDR3 consists of 13 residues. CDR1 and CDR2 (germline): SQVTM, ANQGSEA.

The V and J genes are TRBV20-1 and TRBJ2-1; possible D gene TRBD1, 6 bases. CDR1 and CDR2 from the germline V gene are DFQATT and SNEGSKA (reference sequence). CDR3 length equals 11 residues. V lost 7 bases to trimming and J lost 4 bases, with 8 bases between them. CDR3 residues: CSGQGYNEQFF. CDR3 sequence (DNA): TGCAGTGGTCAGGGGTACAATGAGCAGTTCTTC.

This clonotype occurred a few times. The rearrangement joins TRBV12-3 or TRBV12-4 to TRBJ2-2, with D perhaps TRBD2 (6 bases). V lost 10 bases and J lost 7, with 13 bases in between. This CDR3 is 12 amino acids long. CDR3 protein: CAISPGVGELFF. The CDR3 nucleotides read TGTGCCATCAGCCCGGGGGTCGGGGAGCTGTTTTTT.

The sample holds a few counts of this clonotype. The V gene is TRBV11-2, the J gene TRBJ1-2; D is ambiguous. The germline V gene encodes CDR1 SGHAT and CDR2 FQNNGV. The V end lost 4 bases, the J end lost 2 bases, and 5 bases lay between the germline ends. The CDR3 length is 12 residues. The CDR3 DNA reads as TGTGCCAGCAGCTCCGAGAACTATGGCTACACCTTC. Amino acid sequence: CASSSENYGYTF.

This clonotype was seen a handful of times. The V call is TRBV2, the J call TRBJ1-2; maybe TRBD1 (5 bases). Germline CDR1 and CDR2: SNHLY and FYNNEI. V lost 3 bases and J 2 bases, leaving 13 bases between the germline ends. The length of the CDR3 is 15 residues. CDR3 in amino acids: CASSDIGAPNYGYTF. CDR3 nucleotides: TGTGCCAGCAGTGATATCGGGGCCCCCAACTATGGCTACACCTTC.

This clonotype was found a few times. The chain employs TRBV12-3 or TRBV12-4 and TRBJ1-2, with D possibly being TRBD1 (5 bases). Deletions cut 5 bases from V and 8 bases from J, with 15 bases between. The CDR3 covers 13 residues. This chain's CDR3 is CASSPGGDGGYTF. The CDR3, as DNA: TGTGCCAGCAGTCCTGGGGGGGATGGAGGCTACACCTTC.

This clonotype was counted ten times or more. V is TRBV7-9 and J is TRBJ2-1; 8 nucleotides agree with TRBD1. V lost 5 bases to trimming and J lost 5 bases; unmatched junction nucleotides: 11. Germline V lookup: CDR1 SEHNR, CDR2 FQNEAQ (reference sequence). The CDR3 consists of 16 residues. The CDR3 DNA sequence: TGTGCCAGCAGCACCCCCCAGGGGGCGATCAACAATGAGCAGTTCTTC. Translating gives CASSTPQGAINNEQFF.

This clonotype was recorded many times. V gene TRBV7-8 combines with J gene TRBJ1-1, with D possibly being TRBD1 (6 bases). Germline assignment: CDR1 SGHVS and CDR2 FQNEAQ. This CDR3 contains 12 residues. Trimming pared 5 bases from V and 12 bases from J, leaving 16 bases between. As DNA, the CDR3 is TGTGCCAGCAGCGAAGGGGACATTCGACCTTTCTTT. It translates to CASSEGDIRPFF. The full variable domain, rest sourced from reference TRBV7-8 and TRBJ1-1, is GAGVSQSPRYKVAKRGQDVALRCDPISGHVSLFWYQQALGQGPEFLTYFQNEAQLDKSGLPSDRFFAERPEGSVSTLKIQRTQQEDSAVYLCASSEGDIRPFFGQGTRLTVV.

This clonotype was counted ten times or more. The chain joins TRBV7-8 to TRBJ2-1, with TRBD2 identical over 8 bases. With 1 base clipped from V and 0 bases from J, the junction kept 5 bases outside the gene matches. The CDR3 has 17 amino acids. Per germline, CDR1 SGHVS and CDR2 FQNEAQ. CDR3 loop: CASSLVGGRSSYNEQFF. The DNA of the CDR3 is TGTGCCAGCAGCTTAGTGGGCGGGAGGAGCTCCTACAATGAGCAGTTCTTC.

CDR3 sequence (DNA): TGTGCCTGGGGAGGGGCCTACGAGACCCAGTACTTC. Residues: CAWGGAYETQYF. The chain links TRBV30 to TRBJ2-5; TRBD2 is a possible D gene (6 bases). V gave up 5 bases and J gave up 5 bases, with 12 bases separating them. The CDR3 runs 12 residues. Per germline, CDR1 GTSNPN and CDR2 SVGIG (reference sequence).

CDR3 in amino acids: CASSLYPQAYEQYF. The CDR3, as DNA: TGTGCCAGCAGTTTATACCCTCAGGCTTACGAGCAGTACTTC. V gene TRBV27 combines with J gene TRBJ2-7; D is undetermined. The V and J ends lost 1 base and 4 bases respectively, with 11 bases between them. Germline V gene lookup returns CDR1 MNHEY and CDR2 SMNVEV (reference sequence). The CDR3 runs 14 residues.

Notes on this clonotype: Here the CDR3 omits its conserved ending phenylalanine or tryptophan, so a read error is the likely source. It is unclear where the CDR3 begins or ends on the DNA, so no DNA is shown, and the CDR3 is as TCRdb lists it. CDR3 loop: CASSPIPYGQRGHSVLLV. This chain connects TRBV5-5 to TRBJ2-1; the DNA was not used to check the table's D call, TRBD2. From its first to its last residue, the CDR3 has 18 amino acids. Germline V gives CDR1 SGHKS, CDR2 YYEKEE (reference sequence).

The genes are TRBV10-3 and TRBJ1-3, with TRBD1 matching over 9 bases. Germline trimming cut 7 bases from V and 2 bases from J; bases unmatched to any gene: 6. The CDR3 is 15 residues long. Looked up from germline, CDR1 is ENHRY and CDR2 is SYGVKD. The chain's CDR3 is CAINPGQGTGNTIYF. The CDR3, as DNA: TGTGCCATCAATCCGGGACAGGGTACTGGAAACACCATATATTTT.

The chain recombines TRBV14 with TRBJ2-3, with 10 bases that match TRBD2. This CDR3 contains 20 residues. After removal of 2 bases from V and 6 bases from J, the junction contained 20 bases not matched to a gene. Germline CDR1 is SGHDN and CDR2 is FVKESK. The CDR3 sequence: CASSQMPVSRLAGVMDTQYF. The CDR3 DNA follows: TGTGCCAGCAGCCAAATGCCCGTATCGCGGCTAGCGGGAGTTATGGATACGCAGTATTTT.

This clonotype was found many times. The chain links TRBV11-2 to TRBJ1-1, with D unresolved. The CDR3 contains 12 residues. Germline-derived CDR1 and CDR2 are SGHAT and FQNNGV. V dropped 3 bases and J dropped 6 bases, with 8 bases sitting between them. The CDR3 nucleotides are TGTGCCAGCAGCTTCCGGAGCGCTGAAGCTTTCTTT. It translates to CASSFRSAEAFF. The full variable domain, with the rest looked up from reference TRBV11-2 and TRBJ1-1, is EAGVAQSPRYKIIEKRQSVAFWCNPISGHATLYWYQQILGQGPKLLIQFQNNGVVDDSQLPKDRFSAERLKGVDSTLKIQPAKLEDSAVYLCASSFRSAEAFFGQGTRLTVV.

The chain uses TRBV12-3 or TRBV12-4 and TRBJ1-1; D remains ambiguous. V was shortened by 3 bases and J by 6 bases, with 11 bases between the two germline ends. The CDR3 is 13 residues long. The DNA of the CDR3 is TGTGCCAGCAGTTTGACTGTTTCTTCTGAAGCTTTCTTT. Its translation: CASSLTVSSEAFF.

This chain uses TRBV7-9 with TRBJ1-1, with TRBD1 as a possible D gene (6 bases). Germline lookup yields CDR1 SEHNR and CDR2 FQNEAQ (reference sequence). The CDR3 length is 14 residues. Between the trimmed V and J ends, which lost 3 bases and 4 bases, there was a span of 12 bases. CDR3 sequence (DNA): TGTGCCAGCAGCTTCCAACAGGGAGGCACTGAAGCTTTCTTT. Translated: CASSFQQGGTEAFF.

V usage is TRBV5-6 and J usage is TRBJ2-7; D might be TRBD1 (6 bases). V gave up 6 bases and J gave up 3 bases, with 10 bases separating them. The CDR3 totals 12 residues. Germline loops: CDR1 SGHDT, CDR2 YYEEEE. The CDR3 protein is CASTKGGYEQYF. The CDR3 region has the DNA TGTGCCAGCACTAAAGGGGGCTACGAGCAGTACTTC.

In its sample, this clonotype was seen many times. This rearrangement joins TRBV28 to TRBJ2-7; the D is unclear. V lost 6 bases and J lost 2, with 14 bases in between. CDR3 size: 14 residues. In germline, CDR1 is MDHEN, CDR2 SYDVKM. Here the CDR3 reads CASSPPRTPYEQYF. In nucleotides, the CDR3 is TGTGCCAGCAGCCCCCCCCGCACCCCCTACGAGCAGTACTTC.

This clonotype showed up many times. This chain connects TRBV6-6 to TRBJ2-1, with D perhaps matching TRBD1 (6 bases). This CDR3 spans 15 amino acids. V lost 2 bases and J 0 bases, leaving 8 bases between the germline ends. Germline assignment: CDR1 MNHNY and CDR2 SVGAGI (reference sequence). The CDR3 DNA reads TGTGCCAGCAGTTACGGGGGCGACTCCTACAATGAGCAGTTCTTC. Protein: CASSYGGDSYNEQFF.

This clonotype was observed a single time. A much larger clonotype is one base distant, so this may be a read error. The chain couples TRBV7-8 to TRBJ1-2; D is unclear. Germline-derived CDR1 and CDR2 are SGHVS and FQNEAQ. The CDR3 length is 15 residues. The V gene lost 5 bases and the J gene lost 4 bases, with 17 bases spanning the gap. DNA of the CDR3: TGTGCCAGCAGCACGATCGTAGGGTCCCTCTATGGCTACACCTTC. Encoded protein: CASSTIVGSLYGYTF.

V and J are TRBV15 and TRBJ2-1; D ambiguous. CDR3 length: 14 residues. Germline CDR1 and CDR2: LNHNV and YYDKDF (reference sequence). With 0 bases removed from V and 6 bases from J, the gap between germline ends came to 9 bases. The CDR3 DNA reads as TGTGCCACCAGCAGAGATCTAGAAGGCAATGAGCAGTTCTTC. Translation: CATSRDLEGNEQFF.

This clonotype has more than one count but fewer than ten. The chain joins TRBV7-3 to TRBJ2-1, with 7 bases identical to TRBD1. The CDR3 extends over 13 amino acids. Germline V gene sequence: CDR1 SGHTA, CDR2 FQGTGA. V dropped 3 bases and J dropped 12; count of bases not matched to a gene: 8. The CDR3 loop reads CASSFHRGLGQFF. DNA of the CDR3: TGTGCCAGCAGCTTCCACAGGGGTCTCGGGCAGTTCTTC.

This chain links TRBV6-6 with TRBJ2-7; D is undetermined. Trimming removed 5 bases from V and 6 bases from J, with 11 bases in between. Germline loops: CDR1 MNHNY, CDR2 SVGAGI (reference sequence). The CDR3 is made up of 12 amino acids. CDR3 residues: CASSGSLSEQYF. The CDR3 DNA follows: TGTGCCAGCAGTGGCAGTCTCTCCGAGCAGTACTTC.

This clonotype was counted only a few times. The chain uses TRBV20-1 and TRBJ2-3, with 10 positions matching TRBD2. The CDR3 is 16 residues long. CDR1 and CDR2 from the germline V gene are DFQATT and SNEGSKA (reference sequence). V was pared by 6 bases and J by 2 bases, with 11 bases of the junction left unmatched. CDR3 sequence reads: CSARTSGAVVTDTQYF. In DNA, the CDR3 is TGCAGTGCGAGGACTAGCGGAGCCGTAGTCACAGATACGCAGTATTTT.

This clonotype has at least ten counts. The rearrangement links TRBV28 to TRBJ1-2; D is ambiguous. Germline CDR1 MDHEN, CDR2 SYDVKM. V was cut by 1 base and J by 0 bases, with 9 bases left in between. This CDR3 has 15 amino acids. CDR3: CASSLYREANYGYTF. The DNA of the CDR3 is TGTGCCAGCAGTTTATACCGGGAAGCTAACTATGGCTACACCTTC.